The entry below describes one TCR beta chain. The antigen it binds to is not known. The sample holds no much larger clone one base away, and base qualities are not on file. This specimen comes from a study of T cell repertoires in cytomegalovirus infection (dated by TCRdb to the late 2010s). Background on the whole study: Because public TCR beta signatures pointed to carriage of CMV infection together with the matching HLA type, the HLA type of each donor mattered for the analysis.

From its cysteine to its phenylalanine, the CDR3 spans 15 amino acids. Of all the DNA, just the CDR3 is kept, 45 bases in frame from base 1. The CDR1 and CDR2 encoded by the germline V gene (reference sequence) are LNHDA and SQIVND. Germline trimming: 3 bases from V, 4 bases from J; junction bases outside gene matches: 6. TCRdb lists the instrument as Illumina HiSeq 1500. TCRdb handled the public reads itself, with Q25 trimming in fastp and clone calling in MiXCR, and kept productive beta chains. Identical CDR3 proteins give one entry, which carries the most common genes and DNA. Present in this sample are more than 150,000 distinct CDR3 sequences, approximately 20% of which were seen just once. Together, the top ten hold around 3.2% of the sample. Overall study outcomes, separate from this receptor: In both this cohort and an independent cohort of 352 donors, the cumulative frequency of public TCR beta family members distinguished carriers of CMV infection plus the relevant HLA type. The ex vivo response was dominated by HLA-C-restricted CMV-specific TCR beta clonotypes, which also provided the single most frequent clonotype in two of eight donors.

The sequence derives from a human donor in good health (CMV status not recorded). Some clones in this sample may be carry-over from other donors' samples. The V gene is TRBV19 and the J gene is TRBJ1-5; the junction holds 7 bases that match TRBD1. The sequenced material came from PBMCs. The DNA reads as follows: TGTGCCAGTAGTATTGAGGGGGCCGGGAATCAGCCCCAGCATTTT. Its protein reads: CASSIEGAGNQPQHF. This CDR3, with the reference TRBV19 and TRBJ1-5 proteins standing in past its ends, gives the full variable domain DGGITQSPKYLFRKEGQNVTLSCEQNLNHDAMYWYRQDPGQGLRLIYYSQIVNDFQKGDIAEGYSVSREKKESFPLTVTSAQKNPTAFYLCASSIEGAGNQPQHFGDGTRLSIL.